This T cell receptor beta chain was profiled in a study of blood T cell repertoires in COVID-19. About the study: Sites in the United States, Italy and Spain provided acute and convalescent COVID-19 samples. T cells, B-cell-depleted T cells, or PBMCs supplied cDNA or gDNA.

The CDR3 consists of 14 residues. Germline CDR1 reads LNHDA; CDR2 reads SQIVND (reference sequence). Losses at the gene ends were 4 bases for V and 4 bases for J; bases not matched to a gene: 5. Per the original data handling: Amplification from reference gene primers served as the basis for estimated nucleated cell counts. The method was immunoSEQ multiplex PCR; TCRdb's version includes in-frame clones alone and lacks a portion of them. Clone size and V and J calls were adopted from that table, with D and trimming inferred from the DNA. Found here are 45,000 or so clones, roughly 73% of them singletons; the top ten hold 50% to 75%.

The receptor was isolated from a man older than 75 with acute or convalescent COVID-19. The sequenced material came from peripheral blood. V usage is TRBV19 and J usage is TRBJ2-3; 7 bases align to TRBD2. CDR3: CASSTSAGADTQYF. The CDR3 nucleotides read TGTGCCAGTAGTACCTCCGCGGGGGCAGATACGCAGTATTTT.